This T cell receptor (beta chain) is from a study of T cells in Graves' hyperthyroidism and ophthalmopathy. Background on the study: Prior to any treatment, at the point of initial diagnosis, peripheral blood was collected.

V shed 2 bases and J shed 4 bases, with 14 bases lying between them. Looked up from germline, CDR1 is SQVTM and CDR2 is ANQGSEA. The CDR3 runs to 14 residues. Among ophthalmopathy patients, the Clinical Activity Score reached at least 3, the NOSPECS grade reached at least 4, and duration remained under 3 months. TCR beta CDR3 region amplification was performed from RNA transcripts. HTBI primers were employed in a first-round RT-PCR of the TCR CDR3. TCRdb ran MiXCR on the multiplex PCR reads and lists one entry per CDR3 protein. The repertoire holds 300,000 to 450,000 distinct CDR3 sequences, with 15% to 20% as singletons.

The sequenced material came from blood. This rearrangement joins TRBV29-1 to TRBJ2-5; tentative D call: TRBD1 (5 bases). The origin of this receptor is a middle-aged woman with Graves' ophthalmopathy. The CDR3 loop reads CSVEFAQRGETQYF. The CDR3 nucleotides are TGCAGCGTTGAATTTGCCCAAAGGGGAGAGACCCAGTACTTC.